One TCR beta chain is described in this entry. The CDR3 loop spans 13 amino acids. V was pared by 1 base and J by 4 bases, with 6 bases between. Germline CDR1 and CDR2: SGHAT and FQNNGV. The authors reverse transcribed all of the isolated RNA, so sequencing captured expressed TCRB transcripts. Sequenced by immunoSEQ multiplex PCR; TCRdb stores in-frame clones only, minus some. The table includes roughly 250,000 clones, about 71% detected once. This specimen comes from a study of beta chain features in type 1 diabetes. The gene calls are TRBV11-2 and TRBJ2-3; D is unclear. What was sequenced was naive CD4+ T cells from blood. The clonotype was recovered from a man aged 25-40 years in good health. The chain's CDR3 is CASSLGLSDTQYF. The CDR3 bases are TGTGCCAGCAGCTTAGGTCTATCAGATACGCAGTATTTT. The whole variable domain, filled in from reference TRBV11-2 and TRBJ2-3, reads EAGVAQSPRYKIIEKRQSVAFWCNPISGHATLYWYQQILGQGPKLLIQFQNNGVVDDSQLPKDRFSAERLKGVDSTLKIQPAKLEDSAVYLCASSLGLSDTQYFGPGTRLTVL.